A selection of T cell receptor beta chains follows, all from one sample in a study of blood T cells in healthy people across ages. TCRdb analysed the 5' RACE reads with MiXCR anew, one entry per CDR3 protein. The data contain 910,000 or so distinct CDR3 sequences, approximately 50% of them singletons. The sequenced material came from blood. The receptors come from a woman aged 55-75 years in good health. The CDR3 runs from the conserved cysteine through the conserved F or W. The D gene is left open where the match is weak. Only part of the rows carry a size: once, few, many, or a class if the clone is expanded.

clone_size,v_call,j_call,d_call,cdr3_nt,cdr3_aa
few,TRBV7-9,TRBJ2-7,NA,TGTGCCAGCAGCTTTAAAGGCAGCCCCTACGAGCAGTACTTC,CASSFKGSPYEQYF
few,TRBV19,TRBJ2-7,TRBD2,TGTGCCAGTAGTGTTCTAGCGGGGGGCTCCTACGAGCAGTACTTC,CASSVLAGGSYEQYF
NA,TRBV29-1,TRBJ2-7,NA,TGCAGCGTTGTTTGGGAATCGGAAGGATACGAGCAGTACTTC,CSVVWESEGYEQYF
NA,TRBV4-3,TRBJ2-7,NA,TGCGCCAGCAGCCAAGGGCAGGGGGAGGACTACGAGCAGTACTTC,CASSQGQGEDYEQYF
NA,TRBV6-5,TRBJ2-7,TRBD2,TGTGCCAGCAGTTATTCAGGCGGGAGCACCGTGGGATACGAGCAGTACTTC,CASSYSGGSTVGYEQYF
NA,TRBV7-9,TRBJ2-3,TRBD2,TGTGCCAGCAGCGCGAAAACCGGGACTAGCCTTGATACGCAGTATTTT,CASSAKTGTSLDTQYF
NA,TRBV28,TRBJ2-3,TRBD2,TGTGCCAGCAGTTTCTCGCTAGCGGGAGGGGGAAACACAGATACGCAGTATTTT,CASSFSLAGGGNTDTQYF
many,TRBV7-2,TRBJ2-3,TRBD2,TGTGCCAGCACCTTTGGCGGGAGGGTGGCAGATACGCAGTATTTT,CASTFGGRVADTQYF
NA,TRBV20-1,TRBJ2-3,TRBD1,TGCAGTGCCCCTAGCCGGACAGGGTTGTCAGATACGCAGTATTTT,CSAPSRTGLSDTQYF
NA,TRBV29-1,TRBJ2-2,TRBD2,TGCAGCGCTGGAGTGGTAGCGGGAAGTGGCACCGGGGAGCTGTTTTTT,CSAGVVAGSGTGELFF
few,TRBV20-1,TRBJ2-7,NA,TGCAGTGTGATGCGCAGGGGAACGGAGGAGCAGTACTTC,CSVMRRGTEEQYF
many,TRBV29-1,TRBJ2-7,TRBD2,TGCAGCGTTGCGCGGGGGTACGAGCAGTACTTC,CSVARGYEQYF
once,TRBV11-3,TRBJ2-7,NA,TGTGCCAGCAGCTTATTTGCGGGGCTCTCCTACGAGCAGTACTTC,CASSLFAGLSYEQYF
NA,TRBV2,TRBJ2-2,TRBD1,TGTGCCAGCAGTCCCTCGACAGGGTCCCCCGGGGAGCTGTTTTTT,CASSPSTGSPGELFF
NA,TRBV20-1,TRBJ2-3,NA,TGCAGTGCTAGTCTAGGAGGGTCGACCAATACGCAGTATTTT,CSASLGGSTNTQYF
NA,TRBV20-1,TRBJ2-7,NA,TGCAGTGCTAGGGGGCCGGCCCCCGCTTCCGAGCAGTACTTC,CSARGPAPASEQYF
NA,TRBV15,TRBJ2-7,TRBD2,TGTGCCACCAGCAGAGTGGCTAGCGGCTACTACGAGCAGTACTTC,CATSRVASGYYEQYF
NA,TRBV4-2,TRBJ2-5,NA,TGTGCCAGCAGCCAAGATTGGACAGCCACACAAGAGACCCAGTACTTC,CASSQDWTATQETQYF
few,TRBV5-5,TRBJ1-5,NA,TGTGCCAGCAGCCTGGACTCCTCCACGGGATATGCCCAGCATTTT,CASSLDSSTGYAQHF
NA,TRBV20-1,TRBJ2-7,NA,TGCAGTGCTAGGGGGGGGGCGGGAGCTCACGCCTACGAGCAGTACTTC,CSARGGAGAHAYEQYF
NA,TRBV7-9,TRBJ1-2,TRBD1,TGTGCCAGCAGCACATCCACTACAGGGGGCGTCTATGGCTACACCTTC,CASSTSTTGGVYGYTF
NA,TRBV27,TRBJ1-6,TRBD1,TGTGCCAGCGCCGGGACAGGGGTGGGTTCACCCCTCCACTTT,CASAGTGVGSPLHF
NA,TRBV25-1,TRBJ1-5,NA,TGTGCCAGCAGTGAAAGGGAAGCTCAGCCCCAGCATTTT,CASSEREAQPQHF
NA,TRBV12-3/TRBV12-4,TRBJ1-6,NA,TGTGCCAGCAGTTTGAGATCACCCCTCCACTTT,CASSLRSPLHF
NA,TRBV6-1,TRBJ2-1,TRBD1,TGTGCCAGCAGGAAATTTTATAGGACAGGGGGCGGGGAGACCCAGTTCTTC,CASRKFYRTGGGETQFF
NA,TRBV20-1,TRBJ1-5,TRBD1,TGCAGTGCTAGGGCTTTAGGGACAGGTTATAGCAATCAGCCCCAGCATTTT,CSARALGTGYSNQPQHF
NA,TRBV7-2,TRBJ2-5,TRBD2,TGTGCCAGCAGCTTAACCGGGACTAGTAGGGAGACCCAGTACTTC,CASSLTGTSRETQYF
few,TRBV2,TRBJ2-6,NA,TGTGCCACTGACTCTGGGGCCAACGTCCTGACTTTC,CATDSGANVLTF
NA,TRBV4-1,TRBJ2-6,NA,TGCGCCAGCAGCCAAGGGTGGGTCCCTGGGGCCAACGTCCTGACTTTC,CASSQGWVPGANVLTF
NA,TRBV27,TRBJ2-7,TRBD2,TGTGCCAGCAGTCCCTTGACCGGGAGGTTTTACGAGCAGTACTTC,CASSPLTGRFYEQYF
few,TRBV29-1,TRBJ2-2,NA,TGCAGCGTTGATAGTATCACCGGGGAGCTGTTTTTT,CSVDSITGELFF
few,TRBV10-3,TRBJ2-5,TRBD2,TGTGCCATCCAGGGAGGGATAAGGGACCACGAGACCCAGTACTTC,CAIQGGIRDHETQYF
NA,TRBV29-1,TRBJ2-7,NA,TGCAGCGTTGGTGGGGGGTACTACGAGCAGTACTTC,CSVGGGYYEQYF
NA,TRBV29-1,TRBJ1-5,NA,TGCAGCGTTGCCTGGGGGAGCAATCAGCCCCAGCATTTT,CSVAWGSNQPQHF
NA,TRBV30,TRBJ1-6,NA,TGTGCCGGGAGTTTCGATTCACCCCTCCACTTT,CAGSFDSPLHF
few,TRBV24-1,TRBJ2-7,NA,TGTGCCACCAGTGATGCTGGTCAACGTGGGGGGCACTACGAGCAGTACTTC,CATSDAGQRGGHYEQYF
NA,TRBV18,TRBJ2-7,TRBD2,TGTGCCAGCTCCCCATGGGGGGAGGGCCTTTACGAGCAGTACTTC,CASSPWGEGLYEQYF
once,TRBV12-3/TRBV12-4,TRBJ2-3,NA,TGTGCCAGCAGCCCAAGCCCGGGGGCAGATACGCAGTATTTT,CASSPSPGADTQYF
NA,TRBV5-1,TRBJ1-1,NA,TGCGCCAGCAGCTTGGTCACACAGAACACTGAAGCTTTCTTT,CASSLVTQNTEAFF
NA,TRBV7-6,TRBJ2-1,TRBD2,TGTGCCAGCAGCTTATGGTCCGGCGGGAGGGACAATGAGCAGTTCTTC,CASSLWSGGRDNEQFF
NA,TRBV6-2/TRBV6-3,TRBJ1-5,NA,TGTGCCAGCAGTTACGGAGGGACAAGTCAGCCCCAGCATTTT,CASSYGGTSQPQHF
NA,TRBV27,TRBJ2-7,NA,TGTGCCAGCCGGCGGAGTGGGCCCTACGAGCAGTACTTC,CASRRSGPYEQYF
few,TRBV27,TRBJ2-1,NA,TGTGCCAGCAGTTCTTCCCCTCAAGGCATCAATGAGCAGTTCTTC,CASSSSPQGINEQFF
NA,TRBV3-1,TRBJ2-2,NA,TGTGCCAGCAGCCAAACCTGGAAGCCCAGAGGGGACGGGGAGCTGTTTTTT,CASSQTWKPRGDGELFF
NA,TRBV9,TRBJ1-6,NA,TGTGCCAGAATGGTTCGGGCCAGCTCCTATAATTCACCCCTCCACTTT,CARMVRASSYNSPLHF
many,TRBV30,TRBJ2-5,NA,TGTGCCTGGGCTAGGGACACCCAGGAGACCCAGTACTTC,CAWARDTQETQYF
few,TRBV27,TRBJ2-4,TRBD2,TGTGCCAGCAGTTTTCTCAGGCTAGCGGGCCTCCTAGCCAAAAACATTCAGTACTTC,CASSFLRLAGLLAKNIQYF
NA,TRBV4-2,TRBJ1-4,NA,TGTGCCAGCACCGAAGGGGACTGGGTGGGCGAAAAACTGTTTTTT,CASTEGDWVGEKLFF
NA,TRBV28,TRBJ2-5,NA,TGTGCCAGCAGTTCGACTTACCGCTCTTACAATGAGCAGTACTTC,CASSSTYRSYNEQYF
NA,TRBV11-2,TRBJ2-5,NA,TGTGCCAGCAGCTTAGAAAGGCCGGGGCCCCAAGAGACCCAGTACTTC,CASSLERPGPQETQYF
NA,TRBV5-1,TRBJ2-3,NA,TGCGCCAGCAGCATACGACCCAACACAGATACGCAGTATTTT,CASSIRPNTDTQYF
NA,TRBV2,TRBJ2-6,NA,TGTGCCAGGTCCCGACGGGGGGACAACTCTGGGGCCAACGTCCTGACTTTC,CARSRRGDNSGANVLTF
NA,TRBV20-1,TRBJ2-1,NA,TGCAGTAACGAATCCTACAATGGGCAGTTCTTC,CSNESYNGQFF
few,TRBV12-3/TRBV12-4,TRBJ2-1,NA,TGTGCCAGCTGGGGTGGAAGTGAGCAGTTCTTC,CASWGGSEQFF